A selection of T cell receptor beta chains follows, all from one sample in a study of CD8 T cells in Susac syndrome. From the immunoSEQ multiplex PCR reads, TCRdb called clonotypes with MiXCR, one entry per CDR3 protein. The sample has around 130,000 distinct CDR3 sequences; nearly 96% are singletons. The specimen sequenced was CD4+ T cells from PBMCs. These receptors all stem from a human donor with Susac syndrome. Each CDR3 is given with its conserved first and last residue. The order of the fields is clone size, J gene, D gene, V gene, CDR3 DNA, CDR3 protein. A D gene is named only where the DNA matches it firmly. Size is omitted from some rows. Given values are once, few, many or a class for expanded clones.

>NA|TRBJ2-5|NA|TRBV29-1
TGCAGCGTGGAGTCCGGGGCTGAGACCCAGTACTTC
CSVESGAETQYF
>NA|TRBJ2-3|NA|TRBV7-9
TGTGCCAGCAGCTTATTGACGGGGGACACAGATACGCAGTATTTT
CASSLLTGDTDTQYF
>NA|TRBJ2-7|NA|TRBV20-1
TGCAGTGCTGCTGAGTCCTACGAGCAGTACTTC
CSAAESYEQYF
>NA|TRBJ1-2|NA|TRBV5-4
TGTGCCAGCAGCGAACCCGGGACGGCGGACTATGGCTACACCTTC
CASSEPGTADYGYTF
>NA|TRBJ2-7|NA|TRBV5-5
TGTGCCAGCAGCTTGCGAGAGCGCGGAGAGCAGTACTTC
CASSLRERGEQYF
>NA|TRBJ1-1|NA|TRBV3-1
TGTGCCAGCAGCCAAGACTGGGGATCCATGAACACTGAAGCTTTCTTT
CASSQDWGSMNTEAFF
>NA|TRBJ1-2|NA|TRBV5-6
TGTGCCAGCAGCTTGGCTATTAACAGTCCGTATGGCTACACCTTC
CASSLAINSPYGYTF
>NA|TRBJ1-5|TRBD1|TRBV20-1
TGCAGTGCTAGAGTCCTGGGACAGGGGGTAGGGCAGCCCCAGCATTTT
CSARVLGQGVGQPQHF
>NA|TRBJ2-5|NA|TRBV30
TGTGCCTGGAGTGTAAGGGGAGTTGAGACCCAGTACTTC
CAWSVRGVETQYF
>NA|TRBJ2-5|TRBD2|TRBV29-1
TGCAGCGTTGATTCTAGCGGGAAAGAGACCCAGTACTTC
CSVDSSGKETQYF
>NA|TRBJ2-4|TRBD2|TRBV28
TGTGCCAGCAGTTCGCATACTAGCGGGAAAAACATTCAGTACTTC
CASSSHTSGKNIQYF
>NA|TRBJ1-2|NA|TRBV20-1
TGCGGGCTCAAACGGAACAACGATGGCTACACCTTC
CGLKRNNDGYTF
>NA|TRBJ1-5|NA|TRBV29-1
TGCAGCGTGGGCGGCTACAATCAGCCCCAGCATTTT
CSVGGYNQPQHF
>NA|TRBJ2-1|TRBD2|TRBV2
TGTGCCAGCAGTACCGACTTGGGAGGGCTCGAGCAGTTCTTC
CASSTDLGGLEQFF
>NA|TRBJ1-2|NA|TRBV5-4
TGTGCCAGCACCCGTTTAGCTTCCCCAAGCTACACCTTC
CASTRLASPSYTF
>NA|TRBJ2-7|NA|TRBV18
TGTGCCAGCTCACTACAAATCGGTGACGAGCAGTACTTC
CASSLQIGDEQYF
>NA|TRBJ2-1|NA|TRBV5-1
TGCGCCAGCAGCTTTCAACCGAGCTCCTACAATGAGCAGTTCTTC
CASSFQPSSYNEQFF
>NA|TRBJ2-5|TRBD2|TRBV4-2
TGTGCCAGCAGCCAAGGCCTAGCGGACGCTCGGGCCCAGTACTTC
CASSQGLADARAQYF
>NA|TRBJ2-1|NA|TRBV4-3
TGCGCCAGCAGCCAAATGGCGGACAGAGCCTCACCTCAGTTCTTC
CASSQMADRASPQFF
>once|TRBJ2-7|NA|TRBV10-3
TGTGCCATCAAGGGACCTGATCTCGAGCAGTACTTC
CAIKGPDLEQYF
>NA|TRBJ1-2|TRBD1|TRBV20-1
TGCAGTGCGTACAGGGGGGCGCATGGCTACACCTTC
CSAYRGAHGYTF
>NA|TRBJ1-1|NA|TRBV2
TGTGCCAGCAGTTTAGGGGATTACACTGAAGCTTTCTTT
CASSLGDYTEAFF
>NA|TRBJ2-3|TRBD2|TRBV30
TGTGCCTGGAACCTAGCGGGAGTCGATACGCAGTATTTT
CAWNLAGVDTQYF
>once|TRBJ2-5|NA|TRBV3-1
TGTGCCAGCGGGAGAGGAGAGACCCAGTACTTC
CASGRGETQYF
>NA|TRBJ2-7|TRBD2|TRBV2
TGTGCCAGCAGCCGGACTAGCGGGAGCAGCGAGCAGTACTTC
CASSRTSGSSEQYF
>NA|TRBJ2-1|TRBD2|TRBV29-1
TGCAGCACAACTAGCGGGTACAATGAGCAGTTCTTC
CSTTSGYNEQFF
>once|TRBJ2-6|NA|TRBV5-1
TGCGCCAGCAGTTCTTTGCAGACCTCTGGGGCCAACGTCCTGACTTTC
CASSSLQTSGANVLTF
>NA|TRBJ2-4|NA|TRBV6-6
TGTGCCAGCAGTTACTCGGGGGGAGGAGCAAACATTCAGTACTTC
CASSYSGGGANIQYF
>NA|TRBJ2-7|NA|TRBV28
TGTGCCAGCAGTCCTCGGCGAGTGACTGCCTACGAGCAGTACTTC
CASSPRRVTAYEQYF
>NA|TRBJ1-5|NA|TRBV5-1
TGCGCCAGCAGCTTGAGTGGGGTCGATCAGCCCCAGCATTTT
CASSLSGVDQPQHF
>NA|TRBJ1-1|NA|TRBV18
TGTGCCAGCTCACCAGGAGCCAAGAACACTGAAGCTTTCTTT
CASSPGAKNTEAFF
>NA|TRBJ1-2|TRBD1|TRBV9
TGTGCCAGCAGCGTAGGACAGGGTCAAGGAAGCTATGGCTACACCTTC
CASSVGQGQGSYGYTF
>NA|TRBJ1-1|NA|TRBV20-1
TGCAGTGCTAGAGACAGGGGTAAGGGCACTGAAGCTTTCTTT
CSARDRGKGTEAFF
>NA|TRBJ2-7|TRBD1|TRBV27
TGTGCCAGCAGTTTTAGAGAGGGACAGGGTACCGAGCAGTACTTC
CASSFREGQGTEQYF
>NA|TRBJ2-5|NA|TRBV28
TGTGCCAGCAGGCGGGCGCGGGAGACCCAGTACTTC
CASRRARETQYF
>NA|TRBJ2-7|NA|TRBV23-1
TGCGCCAGCAGTCAATTTAGTGACCAACCGGGCTACGAGCAGTACTTC
CASSQFSDQPGYEQYF
>NA|TRBJ2-3|TRBD2|TRBV6-1
TGTGCCAGCAGAGAGTTGTGGAGCGGGACGGCAGATACGCAGTATTTT
CASRELWSGTADTQYF